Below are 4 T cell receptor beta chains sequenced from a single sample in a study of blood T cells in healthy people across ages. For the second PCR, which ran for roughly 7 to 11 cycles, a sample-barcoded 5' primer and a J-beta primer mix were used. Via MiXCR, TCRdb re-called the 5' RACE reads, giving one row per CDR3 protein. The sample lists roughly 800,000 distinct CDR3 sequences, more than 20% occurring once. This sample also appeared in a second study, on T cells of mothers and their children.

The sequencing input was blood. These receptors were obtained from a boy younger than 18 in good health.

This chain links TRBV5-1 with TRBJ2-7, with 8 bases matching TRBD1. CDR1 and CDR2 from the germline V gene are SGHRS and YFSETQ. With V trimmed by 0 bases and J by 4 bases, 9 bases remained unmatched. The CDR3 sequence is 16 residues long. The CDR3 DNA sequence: TGCGCCAGCAGCTTGGGGACAGGGTATGGTGAGTACGAGCAGTACTTC. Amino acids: CASSLGTGYGEYEQYF.

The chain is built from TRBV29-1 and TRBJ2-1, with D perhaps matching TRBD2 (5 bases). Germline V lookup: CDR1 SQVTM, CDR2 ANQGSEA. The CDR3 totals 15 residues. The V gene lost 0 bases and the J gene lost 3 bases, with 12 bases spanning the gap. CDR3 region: CSVEDLRDIYNEQFF. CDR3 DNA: TGCAGCGTTGAAGACTTGAGGGATATCTACAATGAGCAGTTCTTC.

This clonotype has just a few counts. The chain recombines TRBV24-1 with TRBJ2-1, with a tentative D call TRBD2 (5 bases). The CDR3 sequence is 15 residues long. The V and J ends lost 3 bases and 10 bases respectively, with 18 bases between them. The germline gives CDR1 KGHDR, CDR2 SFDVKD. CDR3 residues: CATSDTPRTGSEQFF. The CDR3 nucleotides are TGTGCCACCAGTGATACTCCTCGGACGGGGAGCGAGCAGTTCTTC.

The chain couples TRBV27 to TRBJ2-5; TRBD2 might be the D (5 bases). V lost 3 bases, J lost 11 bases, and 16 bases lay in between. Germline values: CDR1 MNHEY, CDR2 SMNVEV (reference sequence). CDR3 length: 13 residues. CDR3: CASSLWAGWEQYF. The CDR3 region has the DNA TGTGCCAGCAGTTTGTGGGCAGGATGGGAGCAGTACTTC.